Below are 26 T cell receptor beta chains sequenced from a single sample in a study of blood T cell repertoires in COVID-19. Here immunoSEQ multiplex PCR was the method, and the copy in TCRdb shows in-frame clones only, minus some. Seen here are roughly 310,000 clones, 75% to 90% observed once, and the top ten hold approximately 9.8%. The specimen sequenced was PBMCs or T cells enriched from blood (not recorded which). These receptors all come from a woman between 40 and 55 years old who had recovered from COVID-19.

J is TRBJ2-3 and V is TRBV6-5, with a possible D match to TRBD2 (6 bases). Germline V CDR1 and CDR2: MNHEY, SVGAGI. There are 16 residues in the CDR3. The V end lost 3 bases, the J end lost 1 base, and 14 bases lay between the germline ends. The CDR3 loop reads CASSYGAGGGTDTQYF. The DNA of the CDR3 is TGTGCCAGCAGTTATGGGGCGGGCGGGGGCACAGATACGCAGTATTTT.

In its sample, this clone was seen once. V is TRBV19 and J is TRBJ2-7, with 11 bases lining up with TRBD2. With V trimmed by 10 bases and J by 0 bases, 8 bases remained unmatched. CDR1 and CDR2 from the germline V gene are LNHDA and SQIVND (reference sequence). This CDR3 spans 15 amino acids. This CDR3 is CAKTSGSPRSYEQYF. The CDR3 DNA is TGTGCCAAAACTAGCGGGAGCCCCCGCTCCTACGAGCAGTACTTC.

The V call is TRBV9, the J call TRBJ2-7; D is uncertain. Trimming cost V 4 bases and J 5 bases, with 19 bases left between them. The V gene's germline CDR1 is SGDLS and CDR2 YYNGEE. The CDR3 length is 15 residues. The CDR3: CASSPHPGRPDEQYF. CDR3 sequence (DNA): TGTGCCAGCAGCCCCCACCCAGGCAGGCCGGACGAGCAGTACTTC. Using reference TRBV9 and TRBJ2-7 for the parts outside the CDR3, the full variable domain is DSGVTQTPKHLITATGQRVTLRCSPRSGDLSVYWYQQSLDQGLQFLIQYYNGEERAKGNILERFSAQQFPDLHSELNLSSLELGDSALYFCASSPHPGRPDEQYFGPGTRLTVT.

The rearrangement links TRBV9 to TRBJ1-1; D gene uncertain. The germline V gene encodes CDR1 SGDLS and CDR2 YYNGEE. The germline V and J ends were trimmed by 4 bases and 1 base, with 8 bases remaining between them. This CDR3 is built from 13 residues. The CDR3 loop is CASSRTENTEAFF. As DNA, the CDR3 is TGTGCCAGCAGCAGAACTGAGAACACTGAAGCTTTCTTT.

Here the CDR3 DNA reads TGTGCCAGTAGTATTCAGGGGCGCACCTACGAGCAGTACTTC. Translation gives CASSIQGRTYEQYF. V is TRBV19 and J is TRBJ2-7; D possibly corresponds to TRBD1 (6 bases). The CDR3 covers 14 residues. V gave up 3 bases and J gave up 2 bases, with 11 bases separating them. Germline V gene sequence: CDR1 LNHDA, CDR2 SQIVND (reference sequence).

CDR3 DNA: TGTGCCAGCAGCTTAGCCCTAGAGAGCGGTGGCTACAATGAGCAGTTCTTC. Its translation is CASSLALESGGYNEQFF. The chain joins TRBV7-2 to TRBJ2-1; D might be TRBD2 (5 bases). This CDR3 is built from 17 residues. The V end was cut by 0 bases, the J end by 3 bases, with 15 bases between. The germline V gene encodes CDR1 SGHTA and CDR2 FQGNSA.

CDR3 in amino acids: CSVPRDRVNLETQYF. The CDR3, as DNA: TGCAGCGTCCCGAGGGACAGGGTCAATTTAGAGACCCAGTACTTC. The chain carries TRBV29-1 and TRBJ2-5, with 9 bases that match TRBD1. The CDR3 has 15 residues. The germline V gene has CDR1 SQVTM and CDR2 ANQGSEA. J lost 4 bases, V lost 6 bases, and 12 bases had no gene match. The whole variable domain, filled in from reference TRBV29-1 and TRBJ2-5, reads SAVISQKPSRDICQRGTSLTIQCQVDSQVTMMFWYRQQPGQSLTLIATANQGSEATYESGFVIDKFPISRPNLTFSTLTVSNMSPEDSSIYLCSVPRDRVNLETQYFGPGTRLLVL.

V is TRBV15 and J is TRBJ1-1; weak D call: TRBD1 (5 bases). V gave up 1 base and J gave up 5 bases, with 17 bases separating them. Germline CDR1 LNHNV, CDR2 YYDKDF (reference sequence). The CDR3 length is 16 residues. CDR3 residues: CATSRGAGKGQTEAFF. Written as DNA, the CDR3 is TGTGCCACCAGCAGAGGGGCAGGGAAAGGGCAAACTGAAGCTTTCTTT.

The rearrangement joins TRBV7-8 to TRBJ1-4, with a weak D call TRBD1 (5 bases). In germline, CDR1 is SGHVS, CDR2 FQNEAQ. The V and J ends lost 5 bases and 2 bases respectively, with 12 bases between them. This CDR3 is 15 amino acids long. CDR3 protein: CASSEGTSTNEKLFF. CDR3 sequence (DNA): TGTGCCAGCAGCGAGGGGACTTCTACTAATGAAAAACTGTTTTTT. The variable domain in full, with the rest retrieved from reference TRBV7-8 and TRBJ1-4, is GAGVSQSPRYKVAKRGQDVALRCDPISGHVSLFWYQQALGQGPEFLTYFQNEAQLDKSGLPSDRFFAERPEGSVSTLKIQRTQQEDSAVYLCASSEGTSTNEKLFFGSGTQLSVL.

The chain carries TRBV19 and TRBJ2-1, with 7 nucleotides matching TRBD2. CDR1 and CDR2 (germline): LNHDA, SQIVND (reference sequence). The CDR3 totals 13 residues. The V segment lost 6 bases and the J segment 6 bases; nucleotides outside the gene matches: 5. This chain's CDR3 is CASRPRLANEQFF. The CDR3 bases are TGTGCCAGTAGACCCAGACTAGCCAATGAGCAGTTCTTC.

This clone showed up just once. V and J are TRBV13 and TRBJ2-1, with a weak D call TRBD2 (6 bases). This CDR3 contains 13 residues. V lost 2 bases to trimming and J lost 10 bases, with 12 bases between them. Germline CDR1 PRHDT, CDR2 FYEKMQ (reference sequence). The CDR3 reads CASSLSAAGEQFF. CDR3 sequence (DNA): TGTGCCAGCAGCTTATCAGCCGCGGGAGAGCAGTTCTTC.

The chain recombines TRBV28 with TRBJ1-2, with TRBD1 matching over 7 bases. Germline CDR1 MDHEN, CDR2 SYDVKM. The CDR3 sequence is 12 residues long. Trimming took 10 bases from V and 0 from J; bases not matched to a gene: 2. The CDR3 DNA is TGTGCCATCACAGGGGCTAACTATGGCTACACCTTC. It codes for CAITGANYGYTF.

This sequence joins TRBV6-5 and TRBJ2-7, with 9 bases identical to TRBD1. Germline lookup yields CDR1 MNHEY and CDR2 SVGAGI. The CDR3 loop spans 16 amino acids. Trimming took 0 bases from V and 0 from J; bases not matched to a gene: 3. CDR3 sequence: CASSYSRQGGSYEQYF. The CDR3 DNA sequence: TGTGCCAGCAGTTACTCGAGACAGGGGGGCTCCTACGAGCAGTACTTC.

The chain joins TRBV30 to TRBJ2-1; unclear D gene. The germline gives CDR1 GTSNPN, CDR2 SVGIG (reference sequence). The V gene lost 1 base and the J gene lost 7 bases, with 2 bases spanning the gap. This CDR3 is 10 amino acids long. This CDR3 is CAWSANEQFF. Written as DNA, the CDR3 is TGTGCCTGGAGTGCTAATGAGCAGTTCTTC. The variable domain in full, with the rest retrieved from reference TRBV30 and TRBJ2-1, is SQTIHQWPATLVQPVGSPLSLECTVEGTSNPNLYWYRQAAGRGLQLLFYSVGIGQISSEVPQNLSASRPQDRQFILSSKKLLLSDSGFYLCAWSANEQFFGPGTRLTVL.

The chain links TRBV9 to TRBJ1-1; 7 nucleotides match TRBD1. The V gene's germline CDR1 is SGDLS and CDR2 YYNGEE. This CDR3 is built from 15 residues. The V and J ends lost 4 bases and 5 bases, in that order; junction bases with no gene match: 11. CDR3 protein: CASSLRDSQLTEAFF. CDR3 DNA: TGTGCCAGCAGCCTCCGGGACAGCCAACTTACTGAAGCTTTCTTT.

The gene calls are TRBV7-2 and TRBJ2-3, with a tentative D call TRBD1 (5 bases). CDR3 length: 16 amino acids. V was trimmed by 1 base and J by 1 base, leaving 12 bases between them. Germline CDR1 is SGHTA and CDR2 is FQGNSA. The CDR3 DNA sequence: TGTGCCAGCAGCTTAGGAGACAGCGCTCGCACAGATACGCAGTATTTT. Its protein product is CASSLGDSARTDTQYF.

In DNA form, the CDR3 reads TGTGCCAGCAGCCCAGGGGCCGCCTCCTACGAGCAGTACTTC. Amino acid sequence: CASSPGAASYEQYF. This chain links TRBV5-5 with TRBJ2-7; possible D gene TRBD1, 6 bases. The CDR3 is 14 amino acids. V was cut by 4 bases and J by 0 bases, with 11 bases left in between. Germline values: CDR1 SGHKS, CDR2 YYEKEE (reference sequence).

The rearrangement joins TRBV6-5 to TRBJ2-3; no definite D call. This CDR3 spans 16 amino acids. V lost 4 bases to trimming and J lost 1 base, with 15 bases between them. Germline V lookup: CDR1 MNHEY, CDR2 SVGAGI. CDR3 nucleotide sequence: TGTGCCAGCAGTTCCCCTTTCGCGGCCGGCACAGATACGCAGTATTTT. It encodes CASSSPFAAGTDTQYF.

The rearrangement links TRBV7-9 to TRBJ2-1, with D uncertain. Per the germline V gene, CDR1 is SEHNR and CDR2 is FQNEAQ (reference sequence). The ends were cut back, 1 base at V and 5 bases at J, with 6 bases in the middle. This CDR3 has 13 amino acids. CDR3 in DNA: TGTGCCAGCAGCTTAGGGCTGAACAATGAGCAGTTCTTC. As protein: CASSLGLNNEQFF.

This clone was seen once. The genes are TRBV27 and TRBJ2-7; 7 bases align to TRBD1. V shed 3 bases and J 4 bases; nucleotides not matched to a gene: 3. In germline, CDR1 is MNHEY, CDR2 SMNVEV (reference sequence). The CDR3 has 13 residues. The CDR3 DNA is TGTGCCAGCAGTTTTGCAGGGGGATACGAGCAGTACTTC. The encoded protein is CASSFAGGYEQYF.

The chain recombines TRBV29-1 with TRBJ2-4; possibly TRBD1 for D (6 bases). This CDR3 has 13 amino acids. Germline CDR1 SQVTM, CDR2 ANQGSEA. The ends were cut back, 4 bases at V and 6 bases at J, with 13 bases in the middle. The CDR3 DNA reads TGCAGCGTTGGAACAGGGACGGGAAACATTCAGTACTTC. It yields the protein CSVGTGTGNIQYF.

The chain combines TRBV7-6 with TRBJ2-7, with 10 bases lining up with TRBD1. CDR3 length equals 14 residues. Germline trimming cut 6 bases from V and 3 bases from J; bases unmatched to any gene: 5. Germline lookup yields CDR1 SGHVS and CDR2 FNYEAQ. The CDR3 sequence is CASSSRDRGYEQYF. The CDR3 bases are TGTGCCAGCAGTAGCCGGGACAGGGGCTACGAGCAGTACTTC.

This clone occurred once. The V call is TRBV5-8, the J call TRBJ1-1, with a possible D match to TRBD1 (5 bases). This CDR3 is 15 amino acids long. The V gene's germline CDR1 is SGHTS and CDR2 YDEGEE. The ends were cut back, 2 bases at V and 0 bases at J, with 11 bases in the middle. The CDR3 region is CASSLRQLVNTEAFF. The CDR3 DNA follows: TGTGCCAGCAGCTTACGACAGTTGGTGAACACTGAAGCTTTCTTT.

The chain's CDR3 is CASSYWLGTPYNEQFF. The CDR3 DNA sequence: TGTGCCAGCAGTTACTGGTTGGGGACACCCTACAATGAGCAGTTCTTC. This chain uses TRBV6-2 or TRBV6-3 with TRBJ2-1; D perhaps matches TRBD1 (6 bases). CDR1 MNHEY and CDR2 SVGEGT come from the germline V gene. This CDR3 is built from 16 residues. The V gene lost 1 base and the J gene lost 2 bases, with 12 bases spanning the gap.

Only a few counts were recorded for this clone. The chain combines TRBV9 with TRBJ1-1; 8 bases map to TRBD1. The CDR3 contains 14 residues. Germline loops: CDR1 SGDLS, CDR2 YYNGEE. V shed 3 bases and J 1 base; nucleotides not matched to a gene: 2. DNA of the CDR3: TGTGCCAGCAGCGCAGGACAGGGGAACACTGAAGCTTTCTTT. Its protein product is CASSAGQGNTEAFF. Using reference TRBV9 and TRBJ1-1 for the parts outside the CDR3, the full variable domain is DSGVTQTPKHLITATGQRVTLRCSPRSGDLSVYWYQQSLDQGLQFLIQYYNGEERAKGNILERFSAQQFPDLHSELNLSSLELGDSALYFCASSAGQGNTEAFFGQGTRLTVV.

V gene TRBV2 combines with J gene TRBJ2-1; TRBD2 agrees at 10 bases. CDR3 size: 15 residues. Germline values: CDR1 SNHLY, CDR2 FYNNEI. After removal of 4 bases from V and 4 bases from J, the junction contained 4 bases not matched to a gene. The CDR3 bases are TGTGCCAGCAGTGCGAAGACTAGCGGGTACAATGAGCAGTTCTTC. Its translation: CASSAKTSGYNEQFF.